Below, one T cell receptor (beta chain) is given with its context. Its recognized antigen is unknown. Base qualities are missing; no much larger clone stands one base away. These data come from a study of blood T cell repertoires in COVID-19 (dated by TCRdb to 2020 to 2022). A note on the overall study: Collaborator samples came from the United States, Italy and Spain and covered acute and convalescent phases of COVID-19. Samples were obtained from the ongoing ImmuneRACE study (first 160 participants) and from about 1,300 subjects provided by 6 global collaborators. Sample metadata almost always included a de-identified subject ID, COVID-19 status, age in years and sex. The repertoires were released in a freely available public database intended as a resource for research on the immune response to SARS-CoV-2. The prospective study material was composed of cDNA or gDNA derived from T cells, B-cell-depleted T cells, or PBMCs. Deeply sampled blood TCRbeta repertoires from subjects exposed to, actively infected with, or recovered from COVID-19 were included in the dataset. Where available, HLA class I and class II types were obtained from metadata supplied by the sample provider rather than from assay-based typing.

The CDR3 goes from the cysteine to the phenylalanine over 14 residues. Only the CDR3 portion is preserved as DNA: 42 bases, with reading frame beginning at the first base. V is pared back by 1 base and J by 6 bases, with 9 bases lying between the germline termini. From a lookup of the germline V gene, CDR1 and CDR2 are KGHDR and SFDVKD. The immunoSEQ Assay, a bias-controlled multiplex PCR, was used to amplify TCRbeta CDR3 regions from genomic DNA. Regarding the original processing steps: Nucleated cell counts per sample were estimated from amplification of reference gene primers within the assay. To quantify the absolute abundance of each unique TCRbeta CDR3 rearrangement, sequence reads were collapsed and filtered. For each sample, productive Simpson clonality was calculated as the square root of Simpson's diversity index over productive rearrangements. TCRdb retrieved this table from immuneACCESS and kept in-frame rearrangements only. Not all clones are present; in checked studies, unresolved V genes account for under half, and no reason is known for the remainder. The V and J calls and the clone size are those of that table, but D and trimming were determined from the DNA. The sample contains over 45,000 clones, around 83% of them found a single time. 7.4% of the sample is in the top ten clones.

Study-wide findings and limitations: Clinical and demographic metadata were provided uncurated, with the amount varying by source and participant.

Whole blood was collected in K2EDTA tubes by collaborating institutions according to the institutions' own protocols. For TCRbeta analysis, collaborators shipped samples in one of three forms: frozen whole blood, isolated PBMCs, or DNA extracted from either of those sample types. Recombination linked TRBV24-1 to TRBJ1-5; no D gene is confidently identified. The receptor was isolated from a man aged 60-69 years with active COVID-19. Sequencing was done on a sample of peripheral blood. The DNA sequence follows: TGTGCCACCAGTGATTTTGATGCGGGTCAGCCCCAGCATTTT. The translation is CATSDFDAGQPQHF.